This passage covers 5 T cell receptor beta chains from one sample sequenced in a study of immune characterization of retroperitoneal liposarcoma. TCRdb re-called the PCR reads with MiXCR, one entry per CDR3 protein. Among around 3,000 distinct CDR3 sequences, approximately 48% were seen once, and the ten largest hold 50% to 70%. The sequenced sample consisted of tumor tissue. The source of these receptors is a male donor with retroperitoneal liposarcoma.

The chain couples TRBV6-1 to TRBJ1-6; D is undetermined. Germline V CDR1 and CDR2: MNHNS, SASEGT. The CDR3 sequence is 15 residues long. Deletions cut 1 base from V and 6 bases from J, with 10 bases between. CDR3 sequence: CASSEGRVGNSPLHF. The CDR3 DNA is TGTGCCAGCAGTGAAGGGAGGGTTGGTAATTCACCCCTCCACTTT.

The chain has TRBV28 and TRBJ2-1; 8 bases match TRBD2. The V segment lost 8 bases and the J segment 9 bases; nucleotides outside the gene matches: 12. Germline V CDR1 and CDR2: MDHEN, SYDVKM. The CDR3 loop spans 14 amino acids. CDR3 nucleotides: TGTGCCAGCCTAGGGGAGCGGGAGATTGGTGAGCAGTTCTTC. Protein sequence: CASLGEREIGEQFF. Based on the CDR3 plus reference TRBV28 and TRBJ2-1, the full variable domain is DVKVTQSSRYLVKRTGEKVFLECVQDMDHENMFWYRQDPGLGLRLIYFSYDVKMKEKGDIPEGYSVSREKKERFSLILESASTNQTSMYLCASLGEREIGEQFFGPGTRLTVL.

The rearrangement joins TRBV12-5 to TRBJ2-3, with unresolved D. The J call may be wrong; the DNA end is better matched by TRBJ2-7. Per the germline V gene, CDR1 is LGHNT and CDR2 is FRNRAP. The CDR3 has 12 residues. The CDR3 region has the DNA TGTGCTAGTGGTTCGGGCCCCAATGAGCAGTACTTC. Its translation is CASGSGPNEQYF.

This chain connects TRBV7-2 to TRBJ2-7; TRBD1 matches at 8 bases. The germline V gene has CDR1 SGHTA and CDR2 FQGNSA. The trim removed 5 bases at V and 3 bases at J, leaving 9 bases unmatched. There are 15 residues in the CDR3. DNA of the CDR3: TGTGCCAGCAGCCTCGGGACAGGCCCGTTCTACGAGCAGTACTTC. As protein: CASSLGTGPFYEQYF.

The rearrangement joins TRBV7-8 to TRBJ2-1; 13 bases are shared with TRBD2. This CDR3 has 16 amino acids. Germline CDR1 reads SGHVS; CDR2 reads FQNEAQ. The V segment lost 1 base and the J segment 10 bases; nucleotides outside the gene matches: 7. Here the CDR3 reads CASSLETSGRGGEQFF. Written as DNA, the CDR3 is TGTGCCAGCAGCTTAGAAACTAGCGGGAGGGGGGGGGAGCAGTTCTTC.